Listed below are T cell receptor beta chains from one sample, sequenced in a study of T cell responses to AZD1222 COVID-19 vaccine. Libraries were prepared by immunoSEQ multiplex PCR; TCRdb keeps only in-frame clonotypes and omits some of them. The table includes under 150,000 clones, around nine tenths detected once. The starting material was peripheral blood, obtained 28 days after the second AZD1222 dose. The receptor set was obtained from an adult who received the AZD1222 COVID-19 vaccine. Both conserved end residues are part of each CDR3. The D gene is left open where the match is weak. The listing skips clone size in some rows; elsewhere it reads once, few, many or a size class.

J | D | size | V | CDR3 | DNA
TRBJ1-4 | . | . | TRBV19 | CASSIRTGHNEKLFF | TGTGCCAGTAGTATCAGAACAGGGCATAATGAAAAACTGTTTTTT
TRBJ1-1 | TRBD1 | . | TRBV13 | CASSLSGGTEAFF | TGTGCCAGCAGCCTATCAGGGGGGACTGAAGCTTTCTTT
TRBJ1-4 | . | . | TRBV12-3/TRBV12-4 | CASSLDRDEKLFF | TGTGCCAGCAGTTTAGATCGGGATGAAAAACTGTTTTTT
TRBJ1-5 | . | . | TRBV3-1/TRBV3-2 | CASSQGVGPRKNQPQHF | TGTGCCAGCAGCCAAGGGGTGGGTCCCCGGAAAAATCAGCCCCAGCATTTT
TRBJ2-2 | . | . | TRBV11-3 | CASSLDSLENTGELFF | TGTGCCAGCAGCTTAGATTCCTTGGAGAACACCGGGGAGCTGTTTTTT
TRBJ2-2 | . | . | TRBV5-5 | CASSLTHRGLYGELFF | TGTGCCAGCAGCTTGACGCACCGGGGGCTATACGGGGAGCTGTTTTTT
TRBJ1-6 | . | once | TRBV7-2 | CASSLEAVNSPLHF | TGTGCCAGCAGCTTAGAGGCAGTTAATTCACCCCTCCACTTT
TRBJ2-6 | . | . | TRBV5-8 | CASTSRAAGANVLTF | TGTGCCAGTACCTCGAGGGCGGCTGGGGCCAACGTCCTGACTTTC
TRBJ1-1 | . | . | TRBV4-1 | CASSRGLATEAFF | TGCGCCAGCAGCAGAGGATTAGCCACTGAAGCTTTCTTT
TRBJ1-5 | . | . | TRBV10-3 | CAISPGLEGNQPQHF | TGTGCCATCAGCCCCGGGCTCGAGGGAAATCAGCCCCAGCATTTT
TRBJ1-1 | . | . | TRBV3-1/TRBV3-2 | CASSQRRNAEAFF | TGTGCCAGCAGCCAACGGCGTAACGCTGAAGCTTTCTTT
TRBJ1-1 | . | . | TRBV4-1 | CASSLNGQSGTEAFF | TGCGCCAGCAGCCTGAATGGGCAGTCGGGCACTGAAGCTTTCTTT
TRBJ2-2 | TRBD2 | . | TRBV19 | CASVAGGRSTGELFF | TGTGCCAGTGTAGCGGGGGGGCGAAGTACCGGGGAGCTGTTTTTT
TRBJ2-1 | TRBD1 | . | TRBV15 | CATSSRQGYYNEQFF | TGTGCCACCAGCAGCCGACAGGGATACTACAATGAGCAGTTCTTC
TRBJ2-3 | . | . | TRBV30 | CAWAPGPRADTQYF | TGTGCCTGGGCGCCGGGACCCCGGGCAGATACGCAGTATTTT
TRBJ1-2 | . | . | TRBV6-4 | CASSERAESLYGYTF | TGTGCCAGCAGTGAACGGGCAGAATCTCTCTATGGCTACACCTTC
TRBJ2-6 | . | few | TRBV6-5 | CASSRGGSGANVLTF | TGTGCCAGCAGTAGGGGGGGCTCTGGGGCCAACGTCCTGACTTTC
TRBJ2-1 | . | . | TRBV11-1 | CASSKEEGRGVFF | TGTGCCAGCAGCAAGGAGGAAGGCAGGGGCGTCTTCTTC
TRBJ1-6 | . | . | TRBV24-1 | CATSLTGPYSPLHF | TGTGCCACCAGTTTGACAGGCCCGTACTCACCCCTCCACTTT
TRBJ1-1 | . | . | TRBV5-1 | CASSLASSVNTEAFF | TGCGCCAGCAGCTTGGCGAGCAGTGTGAACACTGAAGCTTTCTTT
TRBJ1-5 | . | . | TRBV9 | CASSVGGSNQPQHF | TGTGCCAGCAGCGTGGGGGGGAGCAATCAGCCCCAGCATTTT
TRBJ1-5 | . | . | TRBV27 | CASSLGGSQPQHF | TGTGCCAGCAGTTTAGGGGGGAGTCAGCCCCAGCATTTT
TRBJ2-7 | . | . | TRBV5-6 | CASSLDRLTYEQYF | TGTGCCAGCAGCTTGGACAGATTAACCTACGAGCAGTACTTC
TRBJ1-1 | TRBD1 | . | TRBV28 | CASSLGQGLDTEAFF | TGTGCCAGCAGTTTAGGACAGGGACTGGACACTGAAGCTTTCTTT
TRBJ1-3 | . | . | TRBV7-2 | CASSLTGSSGSGNTIYF | TGTGCCAGCAGCTTAACCGGGTCGTCGGGCTCTGGAAACACCATATATTTT
TRBJ1-1 | . | . | TRBV12-5 | CASGPRNTEAFF | TGTGCTAGTGGTCCAAGAAACACTGAAGCTTTCTTT
TRBJ1-5 | . | . | TRBV6-1 | CASSDRGYGQPQHF | TGTGCCAGCAGTGACAGGGGTTACGGTCAGCCCCAGCATTTT
TRBJ1-2 | TRBD1 | . | TRBV29-1 | CSVYDRGYAYGYTF | TGCAGCGTATACGACAGGGGGTATGCCTATGGCTACACCTTC
TRBJ2-3 | . | . | TRBV10-2 | CASSESGFWTDTQYF | TGCGCCAGCAGTGAGTCAGGGTTTTGGACAGATACGCAGTATTTT
TRBJ1-1 | TRBD1 | . | TRBV27 | CASTFLDRVNTEAFF | TGTGCCAGCACCTTTCTGGACAGGGTGAACACTGAAGCTTTCTTT
TRBJ1-1 | . | . | TRBV6-5 | CASSYGTVNTEAFF | TGTGCCAGCAGTTACGGCACAGTGAACACTGAAGCTTTCTTT
TRBJ2-3 | TRBD2 | . | TRBV9 | CASSQRVAGGTDTQYF | TGTGCCAGCAGCCAGAGGGTAGCGGGGGGGACAGATACGCAGTATTTT
TRBJ1-4 | . | . | TRBV18 | CASSATEGYEKLFF | TGTGCCAGCTCAGCAACAGAAGGATATGAAAAACTGTTTTTT
TRBJ2-1 | TRBD2 | . | TRBV10-3 | CAISGTSAYNEQFF | TGTGCCATCAGTGGGACTAGCGCCTACAATGAGCAGTTCTTC
TRBJ1-1 | . | . | TRBV3-1/TRBV3-2 | CASSLSGKPTEAFF | TGTGCCAGCAGCCTATCCGGGAAACCCACTGAAGCTTTCTTT
TRBJ2-5 | . | . | TRBV18 | CASSPRSGVQETQYF | TGTGCCAGCTCACCACGTTCCGGGGTCCAAGAGACCCAGTACTTC
TRBJ1-4 | TRBD1 | . | TRBV7-2 | CASSLRDRGRRELFF | TGTGCCAGCAGCTTACGGGACAGGGGTCGCCGAGAACTGTTTTTT
TRBJ1-2 | . | . | TRBV28 | CASSLYVTGFSGYTF | TGTGCCAGCAGTTTATATGTCACAGGGTTTTCTGGCTACACCTTC